Following are 11 T cell receptor beta chains from one sample sequenced in a study of T cell responses to AZD1222 COVID-19 vaccine. TCRdb's table, derived via immunoSEQ multiplex PCR, lists solely in-frame clones and lacks some. The sample records 180,000 or so clones, around 90% being singletons. This material consisted of peripheral blood, taken 28 days after the second AZD1222 dose. These receptors were collected from an adult who received the AZD1222 COVID-19 vaccine.

The table lists this clone with a count of one. V gene TRBV18 combines with J gene TRBJ2-7, with D perhaps matching TRBD1 (6 bases). Germline V gene data show CDR1 as KGHSH and CDR2 as LQKENI. The CDR3 has 13 residues. V lost 4 bases and J 3 bases, leaving 10 bases between the germline ends. This CDR3 reads CASSRDNYYEQYF. The CDR3 DNA follows: TGTGCCAGCTCACGGGACAACTACTACGAGCAGTACTTC.

The chain uses TRBV18 and TRBJ2-3, with 9 nucleotides matching TRBD1. Germline V gives CDR1 KGHSH, CDR2 LQKENI. The V and J ends lost 8 bases and 3 bases, in that order; junction bases with no gene match: 6. The CDR3 runs to 14 residues. The CDR3 loop is CASPKDRGTDTQYF. CDR3 nucleotides: TGTGCCAGCCCTAAGGACAGGGGAACAGATACGCAGTATTTT.

The chain links TRBV11-2 to TRBJ2-3; TRBD2 agrees at 8 bases. The CDR3 spans 17 residues. The junction had 14 bases not matched to a gene; V was cut back by 8 bases and J by 1 base. Germline V gene data show CDR1 as SGHAT and CDR2 as FQNNGV. DNA for the CDR3: TGTGCCAGCCAACACGGAGAGTGGCGGGGGGGCACAGATACGCAGTATTTT. Translating gives CASQHGEWRGGTDTQYF.

This clone was observed once. The V call is TRBV2, the J call TRBJ2-3; the match to TRBD1 covers 9 bases. Germline V CDR1 and CDR2: SNHLY, FYNNEI. Germline trimming cut 1 base from V and 0 bases from J; bases unmatched to any gene: 2. This CDR3 region has 16 residues. The CDR3 nucleotides read TGTGCCAGCAGTGAAGGGACAGGGGTTAGCACAGATACGCAGTATTTT. This encodes CASSEGTGVSTDTQYF.

V usage is TRBV18 and J usage is TRBJ2-7; 8 nucleotides agree with TRBD1. The germline V gene has CDR1 KGHSH and CDR2 LQKENI. With 5 bases clipped from V and 3 bases from J, the junction kept 6 bases outside the gene matches. CDR3 length: 14 amino acids. CDR3: CASSMTGVLYEQYF. The CDR3 DNA is TGTGCCAGCTCAATGACAGGGGTCCTCTACGAGCAGTACTTC.

The chain links TRBV2 to TRBJ2-7; D possibly uses TRBD1 or TRBD2 (5 bases each). Germline V lookup: CDR1 SNHLY, CDR2 FYNNEI. The CDR3 is made up of 15 amino acids. Trimming shortened V by 5 bases and J by 4 bases, and 18 bases separated the two germline ends. In nucleotides, the CDR3 is TGTGCCAGCAGTCTGGCGGGCGGACATCGGTACGAGCAGTACTTC. Translated: CASSLAGGHRYEQYF.

The gene calls are TRBV3-1 (or the pseudogene TRBV3-2) and TRBJ2-7; 9 bases are shared with TRBD2. The germline CDR1 and CDR2 sequences are LGHDT and YNNKEL (reference sequence). CDR3 length: 16 residues. Trimming took 4 bases from V and 5 from J; bases not matched to a gene: 12. The DNA of the CDR3 is TGTGCCAGCAGCCGCGGGGCCCAGCGGGGGGTCCACGAGCAGTACTTC. Encoded protein: CASSRGAQRGVHEQYF.

This sequence joins TRBV10-3 and TRBJ2-1; D is perhaps TRBD1 (6 bases). The CDR3 consists of 15 residues. V was clipped by 2 bases and J by 6 bases, with 14 bases between them. CDR1 is ENHRY, CDR2 SYGVKD, per germline. The CDR3 here is CAISERRDMGNEQFF. In DNA, the CDR3 is TGTGCCATCAGTGAGCGCCGGGACATGGGCAATGAGCAGTTCTTC.

The chain couples TRBV5-4 to TRBJ2-7, with TRBD1 identical over 8 bases. Germline values: CDR1 SGHNT, CDR2 YYREEE (reference sequence). There are 14 residues in the CDR3. The V gene end was trimmed by 2 bases and the J gene end by 5 bases; junction bases not matched to a gene: 6. The CDR3 DNA reads TGTGCCAGCAGCTTTGACAGGGGTCACGACGAGCAGTACTTC. This encodes CASSFDRGHDEQYF. Variable domain in full (rest from reference TRBV5-4 and TRBJ2-7): ETGVTQSPTHLIKTRGQQVTLRCSSQSGHNTVSWYQQALGQGPQFIFQYYREEENGRGNFPPRFSGLQFPNYSSELNVNALELDDSALYLCASSFDRGHDEQYFGPGTRLTVT.

The chain joins TRBV5-1 to TRBJ2-2; TRBD2 agrees at 7 bases. The CDR3 spans 15 residues. In germline, CDR1 is SGHRS, CDR2 YFSETQ. With V trimmed by 7 bases and J by 0 bases, 6 bases remained unmatched. The CDR3: CASRLGGTNTGELFF. DNA for the CDR3: TGCGCCAGCCGCCTCGGGGGGACGAACACCGGGGAGCTGTTTTTT.

The chain employs TRBV12-5 and TRBJ2-1; tentatively, D is TRBD2 (6 bases). The CDR3 runs to 17 residues. Germline CDR1 and CDR2: LGHNT and FRNRAP. V gave up 2 bases and J gave up 2 bases, with 16 bases separating them. The CDR3 sequence is CASGLPPRTGAYNEQFF. For the CDR3, the DNA is TGTGCTAGTGGTTTGCCACCCAGGACGGGAGCCTACAATGAGCAGTTCTTC.